The entry below describes one TCR beta chain. This sample is part of a study of patients and donors after allogeneic stem cell transplantation. Germline-derived CDR1 and CDR2 are SGHRS and YFSETQ. This CDR3 spans 16 amino acids. The V and J ends lost 4 bases and 1 base, in that order; junction bases with no gene match: 8. Each CDR3 protein gets one entry after TCRdb re-called the RT-PCR reads with MiXCR. The sample includes about 410,000 distinct CDR3 sequences, around 16% seen only once; the top ten take over 6%. This receptor was obtained from a human donor who was either an allogeneic HSCT recipient or a stem cell or donor lymphocyte infusion donor (not recorded which). It is not recorded whose cells these are; they may come from a transplant donor. Sequenced: blood, either unsorted or a sorted T cell fraction (not recorded which). The rearrangement uses TRBV5-1 and TRBJ2-5; 9 bases fit TRBD1. The CDR3 nucleotides read TGCGCCAGCAGCACGGGACAGGGAAGGATCCAAGAGACCCAGTACTTC. Translation gives CASSTGQGRIQETQYF.